This T cell receptor (beta chain) was captured by sequencing in a study of blood T cell repertoires in COVID-19. About the study: Acute and convalescent COVID-19 samples came from the United States, Italy and Spain. In each case, the material was cDNA or gDNA derived from T cells, B-cell-depleted T cells, or PBMCs.

Per the original data handling: Reference gene primers were amplified, and this amplification served to estimate nucleated cell counts. Generated by immunoSEQ multiplex PCR, the TCRdb table keeps only in-frame clones and is missing some. V and J calls and clone size follow that table, whereas D and trimming were derived from the DNA. This table holds some 220,000 clones, around 82% found once. Germline CDR1 is SGHNT and CDR2 is YYREEE (reference sequence). Trimming shortened V by 0 bases and J by 6 bases, and 7 bases separated the two germline ends. The length of the CDR3 is 13 residues. The chain combines TRBV5-4 with TRBJ1-5, with D unclear. The sample consisted of peripheral blood. The TCR was taken from a woman aged 55 to 70 with acute or convalescent COVID-19. The CDR3, as DNA: TGTGCCAGCAGCTTGGACCCCAGTCAGCCCCAGCATTTT. It is translated as CASSLDPSQPQHF.